This T cell receptor beta chain was sequenced in a study of cytomegalovirus exposure and HLA in healthy donors. Broader study findings: It was only CMV serostatus that was available as immune exposure information. V- and J-gene trimming in TCR beta was tied to a missense DCLRE1C variant by an analysis performed later.

The PCR ran on 60 Vbeta and 13 Jbeta primers. Sequencing used immunoSEQ multiplex PCR; TCRdb keeps in-frame clones, though not all of them. Among approximately 150,000 clones listed, roughly 80% were seen once. On this clone: Its target is unknown.

Sequencing was performed on PBMCs. This TCR was recovered from a woman aged 40 to 50 in good health and CMV-seronegative.

The chain's CDR3 is CASSPLTDRGGGAFF. The CDR3, as DNA: TGTGCCAGCTCACCACTAACGGACAGGGGAGGTGGAGCTTTCTTT. The chain uses TRBV18 and TRBJ1-1; 9 bases agree with TRBD1. V was pared by 1 base and J by 10 bases, with 10 bases of the junction left unmatched. Germline V lookup: CDR1 KGHSH, CDR2 LQKENI. There are 15 residues in the CDR3.